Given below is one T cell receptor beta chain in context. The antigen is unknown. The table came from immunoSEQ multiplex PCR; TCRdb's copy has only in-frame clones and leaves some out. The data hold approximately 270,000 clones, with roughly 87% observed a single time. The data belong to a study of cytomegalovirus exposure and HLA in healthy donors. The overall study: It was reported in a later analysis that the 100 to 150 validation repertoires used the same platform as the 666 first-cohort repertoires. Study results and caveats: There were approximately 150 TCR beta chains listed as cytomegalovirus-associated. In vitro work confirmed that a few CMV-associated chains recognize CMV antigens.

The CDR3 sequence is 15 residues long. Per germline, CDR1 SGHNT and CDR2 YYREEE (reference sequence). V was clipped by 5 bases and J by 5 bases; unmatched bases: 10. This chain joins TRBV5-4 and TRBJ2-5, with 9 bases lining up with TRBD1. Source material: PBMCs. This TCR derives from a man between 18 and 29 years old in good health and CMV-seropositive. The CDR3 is CASSLTGGAVETQYF. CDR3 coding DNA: TGTGCCAGCAGTTTAACAGGGGGCGCGGTGGAGACCCAGTACTTC.